These 20 T cell receptor beta chains came from one sample sequenced in a study of human T cells and chemical hapten exposure. Time point: pre-sensitization, week 0. Treatment specified: therapeutic diphenylcyclopropenone sensitization with weekly scalp DPC. TCRdb ran MiXCR on the RACE reads and lists one entry per CDR3 protein. The sample contains fewer than 300,000 distinct CDR3 sequences, roughly 8% of which appear only once. The material sequenced was whole blood, taken in connection with sensitization to the hapten diphenylcyclopropenone (DPC). The receptors stem from a man between 18 and 35 years old with alopecia areata. Some clones in this sample may be carry-over from other donors' samples.

The chain is built from TRBV6-5 and TRBJ1-4; D perhaps matches TRBD1 (6 bases). Trimming shortened V by 6 bases and J by 3 bases, and 11 bases separated the two germline ends. CDR3 length: 14 residues. Looked up from germline, CDR1 is MNHEY and CDR2 is SVGAGI. The CDR3 DNA sequence: TGTGCCAGCAGGACCGGACAGTCTAATGAAAAACTGTTTTTT. Translating gives CASRTGQSNEKLFF.

This clonotype was recorded a few times. J is TRBJ2-3 and V is TRBV24-1; D is uncertain. Trimming took off 5 bases at V and 2 bases at J, with 13 bases between the two ends. Germline V CDR1 and CDR2: KGHDR, SFDVKD. This CDR3 region has 15 residues. In DNA form, the CDR3 reads TGTGCCACCAGTGCCGCGACGGCAGCCACAGATACGCAGTATTTT. It encodes CATSAATAATDTQYF.

About this clonotype itself: This may come from a read error, since a much larger clone is one base off. The conserved phenylalanine or tryptophan is not found at the CDR3 terminus, so this likely reflects a read error. The chain is built from TRBV11-2 and TRBJ2-5; maybe TRBD2 (6 bases). This CDR3 region has 17 residues. Trimming left V 5 bases short and J 5 bases short, with 24 bases between. Germline CDR1 reads SGHAT; CDR2 reads FQNNGV. The CDR3 DNA follows: TGTGCCAGCAGCGTACAACCGGCGGGGACGAGGGCCGAGACCCAGTACCTC. It is translated as CASSVQPAGTRAETQYL.

The gene calls are TRBV4-1 and TRBJ2-5; 11 bases are a match to TRBD1. From germline, CDR1 is MGHRA and CDR2 YSYEKL. The CDR3 is made up of 14 amino acids. The trim removed 6 bases at V and 5 bases at J, leaving 5 bases unmatched. CDR3 protein: CASRRTGGLETQYF. The CDR3 DNA is TGCGCCAGCAGGCGGACAGGGGGCTTGGAGACCCAGTACTTC.

The table lists this clonotype with a few counts. The chain recombines TRBV4-3 with TRBJ1-1; TRBD1 aligns across 8 bases. Germline V gene data show CDR1 as LGHNA and CDR2 as YSLEER. The V and J ends lost 0 bases and 4 bases, in that order; junction bases with no gene match: 7. The CDR3 has 16 amino acids. The chain's CDR3 is CASSQDTGGWSTEAFF. CDR3 nucleotide sequence: TGCGCCAGCAGCCAAGACACAGGGGGATGGAGCACTGAAGCTTTCTTT.

The chain is built from TRBV27 and TRBJ1-2, with D perhaps TRBD1 (6 bases). Germline loops: CDR1 MNHEY, CDR2 SMNVEV (reference sequence). V gave up 5 bases and J gave up 5 bases, with 24 bases separating them. The CDR3 is 17 residues long. CDR3 in amino acids: CASSPEGGAELQYGYTF. CDR3 sequence (DNA): TGTGCCAGCAGTCCCGAAGGGGGGGCTGAACTTCAATATGGCTACACCTTC.

The CDR3 is CATSDERAPYNEQFF. CDR3 sequence (DNA): TGTGCCACCAGTGATGAGCGGGCCCCCTACAATGAGCAGTTCTTC. The chain combines TRBV24-1 with TRBJ2-1; tentatively, D is TRBD2 (6 bases). CDR1 and CDR2 (germline): KGHDR, SFDVKD. V dropped 3 bases and J dropped 2 bases, with 10 bases sitting between them. CDR3 length equals 15 residues.

This clonotype has just a few counts. This chain uses TRBV24-1 with TRBJ2-1, with D possibly TRBD1 on 6 matching bases. CDR3 length equals 13 residues. V dropped 8 bases and J dropped 3 bases, with 10 bases sitting between them. Germline assignment: CDR1 KGHDR and CDR2 SFDVKD. The chain's CDR3 is CATKGEIYNEQFF. The DNA of the CDR3 is TGTGCCACCAAGGGGGAGATCTACAATGAGCAGTTCTTC.

This clonotype was counted ten times or more. V and J are TRBV4-3 and TRBJ2-1; D remains unclear. The CDR3 consists of 16 residues. The germline V and J ends were trimmed by 0 bases and 0 bases, with 9 bases remaining between them. The germline CDR1 and CDR2 sequences are LGHNA and YSLEER. This chain's CDR3 is CASSQDKQSSYNEQFF. Here the CDR3 DNA reads TGCGCCAGCAGCCAAGATAAACAGAGCTCCTACAATGAGCAGTTCTTC.

This chain joins TRBV4-3 and TRBJ1-1; no clear D gene. Germline V lookup: CDR1 LGHNA, CDR2 YSLEER. Between the trimmed V and J ends, which lost 0 bases and 10 bases, there was a span of 15 bases. This CDR3 spans 14 amino acids. In nucleotides, the CDR3 is TGCGCCAGCAGCCAAGATTGGGGAAGACCAAGAGCTTTCTTT. The encoded protein is CASSQDWGRPRAFF.

This clonotype was picked up a small number of times. The CDR3 here is CSAPPDPGTEAFF. In DNA form, the CDR3 reads TGCAGTGCCCCACCGGACCCGGGGACTGAAGCTTTCTTT. The chain combines TRBV20-1 with TRBJ1-1; D is undetermined. The V gene's germline CDR1 is DFQATT and CDR2 SNEGSKA (reference sequence). The CDR3 runs 13 residues. Trimming stripped 6 bases from V and 5 bases from J, with 16 bases between.

The sample holds a few counts of this clonotype. The V call is TRBV15, the J call TRBJ1-1; D is ambiguous. The germline V and J ends were trimmed by 4 bases and 5 bases, with 17 bases remaining between them. The CDR3 has 15 residues. CDR1 is LNHNV, CDR2 YYDKDF, per germline (reference sequence). CDR3 sequence (DNA): TGTGCCACCAGCAAAGGAACGGGGTCGAATACTGAAGCTTTCTTT. This translates into CATSKGTGSNTEAFF. Together with reference TRBV15 and TRBJ1-1, the CDR3 gives the full variable domain: DAMVIQNPRYQVTQFGKPVTLSCSQTLNHNVMYWYQQKSSQAPKLLFHYYDKDFNNEADTPDNFQSRRPNTSFCFLDIRSPGLGDTAMYLCATSKGTGSNTEAFFGQGTRLTVV.

The DNA of the CDR3 is TGTGCCAGCAGGAATCAAGACGGGGGCCCCAACACTGAAGCTTTCTTT. Its protein product is CASRNQDGGPNTEAFF. The genes are TRBV6-2 or TRBV6-3 and TRBJ1-1, with D possibly TRBD1 on 6 matching bases. Trimming pared 6 bases from V and 2 bases from J, leaving 19 bases between. CDR3 length equals 16 residues. Per the germline V gene, CDR1 is MNHEY and CDR2 is SVGEGT.

The rearrangement joins TRBV11-2 to TRBJ1-2; 8 positions agree with TRBD1. Germline V gives CDR1 SGHAT, CDR2 FQNNGV. Losses at the gene ends were 4 bases for V and 7 bases for J; bases not matched to a gene: 14. The CDR3 has 16 residues. The DNA of the CDR3 is TGTGCCAGCAGCTCCCCGTGGCAGGGGGCGTCGACTGGCTACACCTTC. This gives the protein CASSSPWQGASTGYTF.

This clonotype came up many times. In DNA, the CDR3 is TGTGCCAGCTACGGACAGGGGGAAGAGACCCAGTACTTC. Its translation: CASYGQGEETQYF. This chain uses TRBV12-3 or TRBV12-4 with TRBJ2-5; TRBD1 aligns across 10 bases. V lost 8 bases to trimming and J lost 3 bases; unmatched junction nucleotides: 3. The CDR3 is made up of 13 amino acids.

This clonotype appeared a few times. This chain uses TRBV12-3 or TRBV12-4 with TRBJ2-7; no clear D. Trimming shortened V by 5 bases and J by 0 bases, and 8 bases separated the two germline ends. The CDR3 consists of 13 residues. DNA for the CDR3: TGTGCCAGCAGTCTTTCCTACTCCTACGAGCAGTACTTC. It translates to CASSLSYSYEQYF.

This clonotype was detected a few times. This chain uses TRBV5-1 with TRBJ1-1, with 8 bases fitting TRBD1. Trimming at V came to 4 bases and at J to 5 bases, leaving 13 bases not matched to a gene. The germline V gene encodes CDR1 SGHRS and CDR2 YFSETQ. This CDR3 is 16 amino acids long. CDR3 loop: CASSQGPSDRATEAFF. The DNA of the CDR3 is TGCGCCAGCAGCCAGGGACCCTCGGACAGGGCTACTGAAGCTTTCTTT.

Note on this clonotype: This may be a read error: a much more frequent sequence differs by one nucleotide. This chain connects TRBV4-1 to TRBJ1-1, with D possibly being TRBD1 (5 bases). The CDR3 sequence is 14 residues long. Deletions cut 2 bases from V and 1 base from J, with 8 bases between. Germline V gene data show CDR1 as MGHRA and CDR2 as YSYEKL. The CDR3 reads CASSQKTENTEAFF. CDR3 nucleotide sequence: TGCGCCAGCAGCCAAAAGACAGAGAACACTGAAGCTTTCTTT.

This clonotype turned up a few times. The chain uses TRBV3-1 and TRBJ2-4; 8 bases fit TRBD1. Per germline, CDR1 LGHDT and CDR2 YNNKEL (reference sequence). V lost 4 bases to trimming and J lost 10 bases; unmatched junction nucleotides: 9. The CDR3 length is 14 residues. For the CDR3, the DNA is TGTGCCAGCAGCCCTCTCAGGGGGCGAAGGATTCAGTACTTC. Its translation: CASSPLRGRRIQYF.

This clonotype has a handful of counts. The chain employs TRBV29-1 and TRBJ1-1, with a weak D call TRBD1 (5 bases). Germline V CDR1 and CDR2: SQVTM, ANQGSEA. The CDR3 is 15 amino acids. Trimming took off 2 bases at V and 4 bases at J, with 17 bases between the two ends. The CDR3 sequence is CSVERGRTGGTEAFF. In DNA, the CDR3 is TGCAGCGTTGAAAGGGGAAGAACGGGTGGCACTGAAGCTTTCTTT.